These T cell receptor beta chains were read from a single sample in a study of T cell changes during pregnancy in multiple sclerosis. Some clones are missing from TCRdb's copy, which holds only in-frame ones; the method was immunoSEQ multiplex PCR. The sample has some 29,000 clones; roughly 87% are singletons. This specimen was CD8+ T cells from peripheral blood mononuclear cells, taken in the third trimester of pregnancy. The origin of the receptors is a female donor with multiple sclerosis, enrolled in a pregnancy study. The CDR3 runs from the conserved cysteine through the conserved F or W. Each record gives: D gene, V gene, J gene, CDR3 DNA, CDR3 protein. A D gene is named only where the DNA matches it firmly.

>TRBD1|TRBV27|TRBJ1-4
TGTGCCAGCAGTTTTCGCAGGGGGGAAGAAAAACTGTTTTTT
CASSFRRGEEKLFF
>TRBD2|TRBV5-1|TRBJ2-5
TGCGCCAGCAGCCTAGGGACTAGCGGGCAAGAGACCCAGTACTTC
CASSLGTSGQETQYF
>.|TRBV27|TRBJ1-6
TGTGCCAGCAGCCTGACCCAGGGCGGCAATTCACCCCTCCACTTT
CASSLTQGGNSPLHF
>.|TRBV2|TRBJ1-5
TGTGCCTGTCACGGGTTCAATCAGCCCCAGCATTTT
CACHGFNQPQHF
>TRBD2|TRBV19|TRBJ2-2
TGTGCCAGTAGTAAGCGGGATAACACCGGGGAGCTGTTTTTT
CASSKRDNTGELFF
>.|TRBV7-9|TRBJ2-5
TGTGCCAGCAGCCTGGAGGGGAAGAGGACCCAGTACTTC
CASSLEGKRTQYF
>TRBD1|TRBV12-5|TRBJ2-1
TGTGCTAGTGGATATGGGACAGGGGTGAATGAGCAGTTCTTC
CASGYGTGVNEQFF
>.|TRBV6-1|TRBJ1-1
TGTGCCAGCAGTTCCCTCCCAGAACTGAACACTGAAGCTTTCTTT
CASSSLPELNTEAFF
>.|TRBV4-1|TRBJ2-7
TGCGCCAGCAGCCAAGAATTAGGGGGGGTTAACTACGAGCAGTACTTC
CASSQELGGVNYEQYF
>TRBD1|TRBV19|TRBJ1-1
TGTGCCAGTAGTATGCCCACCCGGGACAGGGAAGGGCACACTGAAGCTTTCTTT
CASSMPTRDREGHTEAFF